These 18 T cell receptor beta chains were all obtained from the same sample, sequenced in a study of T cell responses to AZD1222 COVID-19 vaccine. Using immunoSEQ multiplex PCR, the repertoire was profiled, and TCRdb retains in-frame clones only, with some absent. The table records approximately 130,000 clones, around 90% of them present only once. This specimen consisted of peripheral blood, obtained 28 days after the second AZD1222 dose. The receptors originated from an adult who received the AZD1222 COVID-19 vaccine.

The chain has TRBV27 and TRBJ2-7; D possibly corresponds to TRBD1 (5 bases). The CDR3 loop spans 16 amino acids. Trimming stripped 5 bases from V and 2 bases from J, with 19 bases between. CDR1 and CDR2 (germline): MNHEY, SMNVEV (reference sequence). The CDR3 loop is CASSLDPLDKTYEQYF. DNA for the CDR3: TGTGCCAGCAGTCTCGACCCCTTGGACAAGACCTACGAGCAGTACTTC.

The V gene is TRBV15, the J gene TRBJ2-7; the match to TRBD1 covers 8 bases. The CDR3 sequence is 15 residues long. Germline V lookup: CDR1 LNHNV, CDR2 YYDKDF (reference sequence). J was trimmed by 4 bases and V by 1 base; bases with no gene match: 6. DNA for the CDR3: TGTGCCACCAGCAGAGTCAGGAGACAGGGGTACGAGCAGTACTTC. This encodes CATSRVRRQGYEQYF.

This rearrangement joins TRBV11-2 to TRBJ2-5; D gene ambiguous. The CDR3 is 12 residues long. Germline lookup yields CDR1 SGHAT and CDR2 FQNNGV. V dropped 5 bases and J dropped 9 bases, with 13 bases sitting between them. CDR3 protein: CASSPPTAAQYF. The CDR3 DNA reads as TGTGCCAGCAGCCCTCCCACTGCAGCCCAGTACTTC.

The genes are TRBV11-3 and TRBJ1-2; a possible D gene is TRBD1 (5 bases). In germline, CDR1 is SGHNT, CDR2 YENEEA. The CDR3 has 17 amino acids. The germline V and J ends were trimmed by 5 bases and 6 bases, with 25 bases remaining between them. The CDR3 DNA sequence: TGTGCCAGCAGCCGCGGGGGGGGAAACTGGGCCTCTGATGGCTACACCTTC. It specifies CASSRGGGNWASDGYTF.

This clone was detected once. The chain is built from TRBV27 and TRBJ1-3; D not certain. In germline, CDR1 is MNHEY, CDR2 SMNVEV (reference sequence). The CDR3 contains 14 residues. Trimming shortened V by 3 bases and J by 8 bases, and 14 bases separated the two germline ends. DNA of the CDR3: TGTGCCAGCAGTTTCCGTACTAGCGGAGACACCATATATTTT. Translating it yields CASSFRTSGDTIYF.

This clone was observed once. The CDR3 region is CAWSVTYTQYF. In nucleotides, the CDR3 is TGTGCCTGGAGTGTGACATATACGCAGTATTTT. This chain uses TRBV30 with TRBJ2-3; D call uncertain. V lost 0 bases and J lost 7, with 5 bases in between. CDR3 length equals 11 residues. Germline-derived CDR1 and CDR2 are GTSNPN and SVGIG (reference sequence).

The CDR3 DNA reads as TGTGCCAGCAGCTTACAGGGGACGGGAGGAAAGACCCAGTACTTC. It specifies CASSLQGTGGKTQYF. The chain employs TRBV11-2 and TRBJ2-5, with a weak D call TRBD2 (7 bases). This CDR3 contains 15 residues. Germline V gene lookup returns CDR1 SGHAT and CDR2 FQNNGV. Trimming left V 2 bases short and J 6 bases short, with 16 bases between. Drawing the rest from reference TRBV11-2 and TRBJ2-5, the complete variable domain is EAGVAQSPRYKIIEKRQSVAFWCNPISGHATLYWYQQILGQGPKLLIQFQNNGVVDDSQLPKDRFSAERLKGVDSTLKIQPAKLEDSAVYLCASSLQGTGGKTQYFGPGTRLLVL.

This clone was counted between two and nine times. At one end the junction does not follow the germline gene, possibly because of a read error. The chain couples TRBV3-1 (or the pseudogene TRBV3-2) to TRBJ1-2; tentatively, D is TRBD1 (5 bases). The germline CDR1 and CDR2 sequences are LGHDT and YNNKEL (reference sequence). There are 14 residues in the CDR3. The CDR3 DNA follows: TGTGCCAGCAGTCAAGGCGGGCAGGGTGCTGGCTACACCTTC. It translates to CASSQGGQGAGYTF.

V gene TRBV2 combines with J gene TRBJ1-5, with D unclear. CDR1 and CDR2 from the germline V gene are SNHLY and FYNNEI. The V end was cut by 0 bases, the J end by 5 bases, with 8 bases between. The CDR3 runs 14 residues. CDR3 in DNA: TGTGCCAGCAGTGAAGCGCGTCAGGATCAGCCCCAGCATTTT. Translation: CASSEARQDQPQHF.

The chain uses TRBV6-2 or TRBV6-3 and TRBJ1-5; the D is unclear. The CDR3 covers 14 residues. Germline CDR1 is MNHEY and CDR2 is SVGEGT. V dropped 0 bases and J dropped 4 bases, with 7 bases sitting between them. The chain's CDR3 is CASSYSVSNQPQHF. The CDR3 DNA follows: TGTGCCAGCAGTTACTCGGTCTCGAATCAGCCCCAGCATTTT.

Only one count was recorded for this clone. This chain links TRBV27 with TRBJ1-2; D perhaps matches TRBD1 (5 bases). The germline V gene encodes CDR1 MNHEY and CDR2 SMNVEV (reference sequence). The CDR3 runs 13 residues. The germline V and J ends were trimmed by 3 bases and 6 bases, with 11 bases remaining between them. DNA for the CDR3: TGTGCCAGCAGTTTCCTAGGGGAAGATGGCTACACCTTC. Protein: CASSFLGEDGYTF.

The chain couples TRBV27 to TRBJ1-4, with D possibly being TRBD1 (5 bases). From germline, CDR1 is MNHEY and CDR2 SMNVEV (reference sequence). The V and J ends lost 6 bases and 8 bases respectively, with 16 bases between them. There are 14 residues in the CDR3. Here the CDR3 reads CASSSGGLEEKLFF. In nucleotides, the CDR3 is TGTGCCAGCAGCTCGGGGGGGTTAGAAGAAAAACTGTTTTTT.

The chain carries TRBV4-1 and TRBJ1-6; D is unclear. In germline, CDR1 is MGHRA, CDR2 YSYEKL. The CDR3 consists of 15 residues. With 1 base removed from V and 3 bases from J, the gap between germline ends came to 7 bases. The CDR3 region has the DNA TGCGCCAGCAGCCAAGGAGGAGGCTATAATTCACCCCTCCACTTT. Its protein product is CASSQGGGYNSPLHF.

The genes are TRBV6-5 and TRBJ1-6, with D unresolved. The V gene lost 6 bases and the J gene lost 7 bases, with 10 bases spanning the gap. The CDR3 extends over 13 amino acids. Germline CDR1 and CDR2: MNHEY and SVGAGI. The CDR3 nucleotides read TGTGCCAGCAGGTTTGGGTCGAATTCACCCCTCCACTTT. Protein sequence: CASRFGSNSPLHF.

CDR3 nucleotide sequence: TGTGCCAGCAGTACGGCGAGGAGGTACACAGATACGCAGTATTTT. Translating it yields CASSTARRYTDTQYF. The chain couples TRBV27 to TRBJ2-3; D possibly corresponds to TRBD2 (5 bases). CDR3 length: 15 amino acids. The ends were cut back, 5 bases at V and 2 bases at J, with 14 bases in the middle. CDR1 and CDR2 from the germline V gene are MNHEY and SMNVEV (reference sequence).

In nucleotides, the CDR3 is TGTGCCAGCAGTTACTCGCCGACACCCTCCTACGAGCAGTACTTC. This translates into CASSYSPTPSYEQYF. The chain employs TRBV6-5 and TRBJ2-7; D not resolved. CDR1 and CDR2 (germline): MNHEY, SVGAGI. V dropped 0 bases and J dropped 0 bases, with 9 bases sitting between them. There are 15 residues in the CDR3.

The DNA of the CDR3 is TGTGCCAGCTGGGACAGGGGGAGCTATGGCTACACCTTC. Amino acid sequence: CASWDRGSYGYTF. The rearrangement joins TRBV28 to TRBJ1-2, with 11 bases matching TRBD1. With V trimmed by 8 bases and J by 4 bases, 3 bases remained unmatched. This CDR3 spans 13 amino acids. Germline CDR1 reads MDHEN; CDR2 reads SYDVKM.

The chain carries TRBV20-1 and TRBJ2-5; D is undetermined. V lost 6 bases and J 4 bases, leaving 9 bases between the germline ends. The germline V gene encodes CDR1 DFQATT and CDR2 SNEGSKA (reference sequence). CDR3 length: 11 residues. The CDR3 loop is CSASNRETQYF. CDR3 in DNA: TGCAGTGCCTCTAATCGAGAGACCCAGTACTTC.